The entry that follows covers one T cell receptor (beta chain) sequence. TCRdb keeps only in-frame clones here, not all; method: immunoSEQ multiplex PCR. Found here are over 150,000 clones, approximately 84% of them singletons; the top ten hold about 0.95%. This entry comes from a study of blood T cell repertoires in COVID-19. In the study overall: The United States, Italy and Spain provided the acute and convalescent COVID-19 samples. T cells, B-cell-depleted T cells, or PBMCs provided the cDNA or gDNA that served as material.

The CDR3 contains 14 residues. The J segment lost 3 bases and the V segment lost 4 bases, leaving 2 bases of the junction unmatched. Per the germline V gene, CDR1 is LGHDT and CDR2 is YNNKEL (reference sequence). The chain uses TRBV3-1 (or the pseudogene TRBV3-2) and TRBJ1-1, with 10 bases fitting TRBD1. Source material: peripheral blood. The sequence derives from a man between 40 and 49 years old with acute or convalescent COVID-19. DNA for the CDR3: TGTGCCAGCAGCCTGACAGGGGGCTACACTGAAGCTTTCTTT. It specifies CASSLTGGYTEAFF.